Listed below are T cell receptor beta chains from one sample, sequenced in a study of cytomegalovirus exposure and HLA in healthy donors. This table comes from immunoSEQ multiplex PCR, and its TCRdb copy is limited to in-frame clones, with some not included. Among approximately 140,000 clones listed, roughly four fifths were seen once. The source material was PBMCs. These TCRs come from a girl aged 2 to 9 in good health and CMV-seronegative. The conserved cysteine and the conserved F or W are not part of the CDR3 here. The D gene is left open where the match is weak. A clone size is listed for some rows: how often the clone was seen (once, few, many), or a class if it is expanded.

TRBJ2-7,TRBV19,.,.,ASSIGTAGADEQY
TRBJ2-3,TRBV4-2,.,TRBD2,ASSRITSGGIPDTQY
TRBJ2-7,TRBV21-1,.,.,ASSLIPASLY
TRBJ2-1,TRBV5-1,.,TRBD2,ASSPLTSGVYNEQF
TRBJ1-1,TRBV7-3,.,.,ASSPGEGRGTEAF
TRBJ2-5,TRBV4-3,.,TRBD1,ASSQDWQGAFRRMY
TRBJ1-1,TRBV27,.,.,ASSRGTGNTEAF
TRBJ2-3,TRBV7-2,.,.,ASSLTGLPGADTQY
TRBJ2-7,TRBV25-1,.,TRBD1,ASRPQTGTGVYEQY
TRBJ2-5,TRBV9,once,TRBD1,ASSGTGTGGAETQY
TRBJ1-2,TRBV7-2,.,.,ASSSVNYGYT
TRBJ2-1,TRBV27,.,.,ASSFIGKGRYNEQF